This T cell receptor (beta chain) was captured by sequencing in a study of CXCR3-negative and CXCR3-positive naive CD8 T cells (dated by TCRdb to about 2019). For context, the study as a whole: In total, 130 million to 150 million TRB reads were obtained, corresponding to roughly 1.5 +/- 0.3 million reads per library. TRBV-TRBJ cluster analysis included naive subsets from 5 donors and memory cells from 3 donors. The diversity and physicochemical repertoire analyses included approximately ten donors pooled from two independent experiments.

As regards this clonotype: This receptor's antigen is unknown.

Reading the germline V gene gives CDR1 MGHDK and CDR2 SYGVNS. The CDR3 has 11 amino acids, counting the end cysteine and phenylalanine. The DNA sequence is not available. Data came from a NextSeq 550. The Human TCR Profiling Kit (MiLaboratory) was used to make UMI-labeled 5' RACE TRB cDNA libraries. cDNA synthesis used the entire amount of extracted RNA, and PCR amplification then used the entire amount of cDNA produced. Libraries were prepared in parallel with an identical number of PCR cycles. Concerning the study's data processing: With a minimum of two reads required per UMI, MIGEC and MiXCR pulled out about 52,000 +/- 9,100 unique UMI-labeled TRB cDNA molecules from each library. Each library averaged around 42,000 +/- 9,900 functional in-frame TRB CDR3 nucleotide clonotypes without stop codons. After each sample was downsampled to 5000 UMI-labeled TRB molecules, VDJtools was used to calculate diversity metrics such as normalized Shannon-Wiener and Chao1. VDJtools computed clonotype-size-weighted physicochemical properties of the central five CDR3 residues: interaction energy, strength, volume and Kidera factor 4. Reprocessed by TCRdb, the reads give a single entry per CDR3 protein sequence, without DNA. TCRdb assigned the V and J calls; the authors' analysis was not used. This sample's records show tens of thousands of distinct CDR3 sequences. The biggest ten clones account for 1.5% to 2% of the sample.

Points the paper makes about the study in general: Within the same donor, TRBV-TRBJ usage looked similar between naive CXCR3-negative and CXCR3-positive cells, but memory cells had distinct patterns. Because CXCR3 expression was partially decreased after cryopreservation, freshly isolated PBMCs were used for most assays. TRB CDR3s from CXCR3-positive naive cells showed higher hydrophobicity (lower Kidera factor 4), lower energy, and higher strength and volume indices than CXCR3-negative naive cells. Because surface CD5, which has been linked to self-reactivity in mice, was comparable between naive subsets, TCR interaction strength was also inferred from TRB CDR3 physicochemical properties. Comparably high repertoire diversity was found in both naive subsets, whereas much lower repertoire diversity was found in memory CD8+ T cells.

For each CD8+ T cell subset, flow sorting was done in triplicate, and 300,000 to 350,000 cells per subset went directly into RLT lysis buffer. To exclude memory contaminants, naive CD8+ T cells were stringently defined as CD45RO-CCR7+CD27+CD95-. Standard density gradient centrifugation was used to isolate peripheral blood mononuclear cells from buffy coats. A FACSAria III was used to flow-sort naive CXCR3-negative and CXCR3-positive CD8+ T cells. Total RNA was extracted from sorted cells with an RNeasy Mini Kit. The sample comprised naive CXCR3- CD8+ T cells from blood. What the cell subset or site label conveys for this sample: CD45RO-CCR7+CD27+CD95- naive CD8+ T cells lacking CXCR3 (TNR3-). The chain is assembled from TRBV25-1 and TRBJ2-1. The receptor was derived from a human donor in good health. Some clones in this sample may be carry-over from other donors' samples. Here the CDR3 is given as CASSEDYEQFF.